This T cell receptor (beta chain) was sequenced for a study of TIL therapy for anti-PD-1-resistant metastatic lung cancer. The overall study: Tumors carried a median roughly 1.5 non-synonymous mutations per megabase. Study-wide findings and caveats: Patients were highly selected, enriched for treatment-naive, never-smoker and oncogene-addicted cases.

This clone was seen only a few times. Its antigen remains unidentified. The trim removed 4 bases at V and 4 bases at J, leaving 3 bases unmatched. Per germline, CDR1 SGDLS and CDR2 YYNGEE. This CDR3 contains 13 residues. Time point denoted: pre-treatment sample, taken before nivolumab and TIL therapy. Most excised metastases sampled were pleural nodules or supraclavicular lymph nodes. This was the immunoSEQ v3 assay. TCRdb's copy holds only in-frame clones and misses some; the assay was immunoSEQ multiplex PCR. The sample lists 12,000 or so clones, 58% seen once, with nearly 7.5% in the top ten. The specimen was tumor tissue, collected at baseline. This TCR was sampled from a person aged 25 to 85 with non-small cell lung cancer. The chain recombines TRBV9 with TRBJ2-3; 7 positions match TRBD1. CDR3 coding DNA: TGTGCCAGCAGCTACCAGGGGGCAGATACGCAGTATTTT. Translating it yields CASSYQGADTQYF. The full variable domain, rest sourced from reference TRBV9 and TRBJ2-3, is DSGVTQTPKHLITATGQRVTLRCSPRSGDLSVYWYQQSLDQGLQFLIQYYNGEERAKGNILERFSAQQFPDLHSELNLSSLELGDSALYFCASSYQGADTQYFGPGTRLTVL.